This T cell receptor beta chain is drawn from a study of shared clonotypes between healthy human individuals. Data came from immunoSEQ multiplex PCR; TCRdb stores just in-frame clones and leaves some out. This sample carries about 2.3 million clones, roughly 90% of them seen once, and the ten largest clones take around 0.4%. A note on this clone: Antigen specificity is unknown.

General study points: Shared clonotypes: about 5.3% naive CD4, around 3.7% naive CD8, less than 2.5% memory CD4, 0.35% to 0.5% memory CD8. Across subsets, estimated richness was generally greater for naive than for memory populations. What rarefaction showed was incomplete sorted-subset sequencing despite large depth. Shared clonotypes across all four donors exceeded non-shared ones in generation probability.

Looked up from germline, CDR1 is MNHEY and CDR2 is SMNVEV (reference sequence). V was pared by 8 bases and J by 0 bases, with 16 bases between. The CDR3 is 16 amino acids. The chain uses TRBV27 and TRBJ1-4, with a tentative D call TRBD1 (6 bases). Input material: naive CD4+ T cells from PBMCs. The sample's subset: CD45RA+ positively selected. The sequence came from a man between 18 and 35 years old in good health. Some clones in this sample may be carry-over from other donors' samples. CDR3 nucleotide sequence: TGTGCCAGCCCACCCGGCAGGGGTACAACTAATGAAAAACTGTTTTTT. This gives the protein CASPPGRGTTNEKLFF.